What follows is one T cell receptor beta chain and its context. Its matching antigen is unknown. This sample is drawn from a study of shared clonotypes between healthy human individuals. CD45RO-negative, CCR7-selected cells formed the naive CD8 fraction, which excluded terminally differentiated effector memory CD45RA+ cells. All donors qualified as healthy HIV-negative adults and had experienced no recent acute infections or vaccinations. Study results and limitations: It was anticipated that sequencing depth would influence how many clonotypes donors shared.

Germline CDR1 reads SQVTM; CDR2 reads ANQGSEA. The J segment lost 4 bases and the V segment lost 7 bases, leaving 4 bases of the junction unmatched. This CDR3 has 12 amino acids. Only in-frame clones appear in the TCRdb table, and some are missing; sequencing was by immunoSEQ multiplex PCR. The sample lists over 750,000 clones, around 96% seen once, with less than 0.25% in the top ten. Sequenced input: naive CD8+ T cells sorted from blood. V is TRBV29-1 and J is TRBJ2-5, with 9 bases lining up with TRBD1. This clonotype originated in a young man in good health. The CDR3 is CSAQGAGETQYF. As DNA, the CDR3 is TGCAGCGCACAGGGGGCTGGAGAGACCCAGTACTTC.